What follows is one T cell receptor beta chain and its context. This clonotype was observed many times. This clone's antigen is unknown. The record has no base qualities; no much larger clone is one base away. These data come from a study of T-cell reconstitution after alpha-beta-depleted transplantation in children (TCRdb year 2016). Some background on the complete study: Using TCR repertoire profiling, the study quantitatively followed how T-cell immune reconstitution unfolded in children after TCRalphabeta/CD19-depleted allogeneic hematopoietic cell transplantation.

Library preparation used PCR. Sequenced using an Illumina HiSeq 2500. TCR library preparation used molecular barcoding, with unique molecular identifiers applied to normalize quantification of the TCRbeta repertoire. The public reads were quality trimmed at Q25 with fastp and then assembled into clones with MiXCR by TCRdb, keeping productive beta chains. Rows matching on CDR3 protein sequence are summarized as one entry with the most common DNA and genes. The sample includes hundreds of thousands of distinct CDR3 sequences, with 9.9% observed a single time. 10% of the sample is in the top ten clones. The sample in question was PBMCs from the stem cell graft donor, obtained from the stem cell graft. This TCR derives from a human donor who donated a stem cell graft to a child with SCID.

Read as DNA, the sequence is TGTGCCAGCAGCCCACCGGGACAGAAGTACCAAGAGACCCAGTACTTC. Translated, this is CASSPPGQKYQETQYF. The chain employs TRBV7-2 and TRBJ2-5, with TRBD1 identical over 7 junction bases. V loses 5 bases at its end and J loses 0 bases; junction bases beyond the gene matches: 9. Inclusive of the bounding cysteine and phenylalanine, the CDR3 is 16 residues long. The retained sequence is limited to the CDR3, 48 bases, with the frame set at the first base. The germline V gene provides CDR1 SGHTA and CDR2 FQGNSA.